Reported below is one TCR beta chain. Its cognate antigen is unknown. Other nucleotide sequences in the sample specify the same CDR3. This record comes from a study of shared clonotypes between healthy human individuals. Points from the study as a whole: The study drew on few donors, limiting represented genetic and exposure-history diversity.

The study drew all its donors from Caucasian adults living in Nashville, Tennessee. CD4+ cell separation produced CD45RA+ naive and CD45RA-negative memory subsets. CDR3 length: 14 residues. V was pared by 3 bases and J by 8 bases, with 2 bases of the junction left unmatched. CDR1 SGHRS and CDR2 YFSETQ come from the germline V gene. Across several immunoSEQ plates, the genomic DNA of each subset was split evenly. Profiling relied on immunoSEQ multiplex PCR, and the TCRdb table lists in-frame clones only, not all of them. The sample contains approximately 980,000 clones, approximately 80% of which appear only once.

The sequencing sample was made of memory CD4+ T cells sorted from blood. Regarding subset: CD45RA-negative fraction. This TCR was sampled from a young man in good health. The chain carries TRBV5-1 and TRBJ1-6, with 10 bases identical to TRBD1. CDR3 sequence: CASSSTGGDSPLHF. The CDR3 DNA reads TGCGCCAGCAGCTCGACAGGGGGCGATTCACCCCTCCACTTT.